This T cell receptor (beta chain) was obtained from a study of T-cell memory formation after mild COVID-19. There are 14 residues in the CDR3. V dropped 5 bases and J dropped 7; count of bases not matched to a gene: 9. CDR1 is SGHAT and CDR2 is FQNNGV in the germline V gene. TCRdb analysed the 5' RACE reads with MiXCR anew, one entry per CDR3 protein. This sample has more than 100,000 distinct CDR3 sequences, with roughly 6% found just once. This clonotype came up many times. The sample was PBMCs or a T cell subset sorted from them (not recorded which). The sequence came from an adult woman who had mild COVID-19 (a few samples of this study predate the infection). Cell type and time point are not known. The genes are TRBV11-2 and TRBJ2-5; TRBD1 matches 8 bases. The CDR3 loop is CASSGIQGDGTQYF. Written as DNA, the CDR3 is TGTGCCAGCAGCGGAATACAGGGGGACGGGACCCAGTACTTC. Full variable domain (remainder filled in from reference TRBV11-2 and TRBJ2-5): EAGVAQSPRYKIIEKRQSVAFWCNPISGHATLYWYQQILGQGPKLLIQFQNNGVVDDSQLPKDRFSAERLKGVDSTLKIQPAKLEDSAVYLCASSGIQGDGTQYFGPGTRLLVL.